What follows are 10 T cell receptor beta chains derived from one specimen sequenced in a study of early T cells in non-severe SARS-CoV-2 infection. TCRdb re-analysed the 5' RACE reads in MiXCR, keeping a single row per CDR3 protein. The table has fewer than 130,000 distinct CDR3 sequences, roughly 12% seen once; the top ten hold less than 4.5%. Here the sequenced sample was whole blood, taken at baseline. The receptors were sampled from an adult who was a healthcare worker with PCR-confirmed SARS-CoV-2 infection or an uninfected control (not recorded which).

The chain joins TRBV28 to TRBJ2-5, with 8 bases that match TRBD1. The V and J ends lost 5 bases and 4 bases, in that order; junction bases with no gene match: 9. This CDR3 comprises 15 residues. Germline CDR1 and CDR2: MDHEN and SYDVKM. In DNA form, the CDR3 reads TGTGCCAGCAGTGTTGCAGGGGGCCGAAGAGAGACCCAGTACTTC. It codes for CASSVAGGRRETQYF.

This clonotype was counted only a few times. This chain links TRBV5-8 with TRBJ1-3, with 7 bases aligning to TRBD1. The CDR3 has 14 residues. Trimming removed 4 bases from V and 6 bases from J; junction bases left unmatched: 7. CDR1 SGHTS and CDR2 YDEGEE come from the germline V gene. This CDR3 is CASSETGAENTIYF. Written as DNA, the CDR3 is TGTGCCAGCAGCGAAACAGGGGCTGAAAACACCATATATTTT.

The chain links TRBV30 to TRBJ2-1; D not certain. This CDR3 is built from 12 residues. Germline loops: CDR1 GTSNPN, CDR2 SVGIG (reference sequence). The V end was cut by 0 bases, the J end by 9 bases, with 9 bases between. The CDR3 spells CAWSVLSGEQFF. In DNA form, the CDR3 reads TGTGCCTGGAGTGTCCTCTCTGGTGAGCAGTTCTTC.

The chain is built from TRBV20-1 and TRBJ2-1, with 8 bases aligning to TRBD2. Germline V CDR1 and CDR2: DFQATT, SNEGSKA (reference sequence). The length of the CDR3 is 13 residues. With V trimmed by 1 base and J by 7 bases, 3 bases remained unmatched. The CDR3 region is CSARAGGSNEQFF. The CDR3 bases are TGCAGTGCTAGAGCGGGGGGGTCGAATGAGCAGTTCTTC.

The genes are TRBV2 and TRBJ2-1; TRBD1 matches 8 bases. The CDR3 runs to 13 residues. Germline V gene sequence: CDR1 SNHLY, CDR2 FYNNEI. Trimming at V came to 7 bases and at J to 6 bases, leaving 5 bases not matched to a gene. CDR3 coding DNA: TGTGCCAGCACCTTTGACAGGGGCAATGAGCAGTTCTTC. Amino acid sequence: CASTFDRGNEQFF.

V is TRBV9 and J is TRBJ1-1; D unclear. CDR3 length: 13 amino acids. CDR1 and CDR2 (germline): SGDLS, YYNGEE. Trimming shortened V by 0 bases and J by 1 base, and 4 bases separated the two germline ends. The CDR3 is CASSVAPNTEAFF. The CDR3 bases are TGTGCCAGCAGCGTAGCACCGAACACTGAAGCTTTCTTT.

This clonotype was recorded a few times. The chain recombines TRBV9 with TRBJ2-3; 9 bases map to TRBD2. Per germline, CDR1 SGDLS and CDR2 YYNGEE. After removal of 1 base from V and 6 bases from J, the junction contained 9 bases not matched to a gene. The CDR3 length is 16 residues. CDR3 protein: CASSVIGGLAYDTQYF. The CDR3 DNA reads as TGTGCCAGCAGCGTAATAGGAGGACTAGCGTACGATACGCAGTATTTT.

This sequence joins TRBV7-9 and TRBJ2-7; TRBD2 aligns across 8 bases. Trimming cost V 4 bases and J 6 bases; bases outside gene matches: 5. CDR3 size: 13 residues. Germline lookup yields CDR1 SEHNR and CDR2 FQNEAQ (reference sequence). The CDR3 spells CASSSGTRSEQYF. CDR3 sequence (DNA): TGTGCCAGCAGCTCCGGGACTAGGTCCGAGCAGTACTTC.

Of note for this clonotype: A read error may produce the germline difference seen at one junction end. V is TRBV24-1 and J is TRBJ2-1; a possible D gene is TRBD2 (6 bases). The germline V gene encodes CDR1 KGHDR and CDR2 SFDVKD. The CDR3 has 16 residues. In DNA form, the CDR3 reads TGTGCCACCGGTGATTCCGTTGGGGGGATTTACAATGAGCAGTTCTTC. Amino acid sequence: CATGDSVGGIYNEQFF.

The chain is built from TRBV20-1 and TRBJ2-7; D possibly matches TRBD1 or TRBD2 (6 bases each). CDR3 length equals 12 residues. V shed 3 bases and J shed 6 bases, with 12 bases lying between them. Germline values: CDR1 DFQATT, CDR2 SNEGSKA (reference sequence). The CDR3 sequence: CSARLGGSEQYF. For the CDR3, the DNA is TGCAGTGCTAGGCTAGGGGGGAGCGAGCAGTACTTC.